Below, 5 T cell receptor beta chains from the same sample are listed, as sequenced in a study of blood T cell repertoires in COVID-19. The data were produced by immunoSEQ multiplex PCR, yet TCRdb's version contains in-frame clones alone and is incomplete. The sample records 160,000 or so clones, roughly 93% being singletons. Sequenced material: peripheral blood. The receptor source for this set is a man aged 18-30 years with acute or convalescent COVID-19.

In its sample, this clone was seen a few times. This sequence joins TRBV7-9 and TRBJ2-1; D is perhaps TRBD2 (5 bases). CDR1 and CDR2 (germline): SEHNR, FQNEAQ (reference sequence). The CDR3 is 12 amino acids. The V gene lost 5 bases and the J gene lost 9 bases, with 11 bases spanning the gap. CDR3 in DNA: TGTGCCAGCAGCCCGGAGGTAGTTGAGCAGTTCTTC. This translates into CASSPEVVEQFF.

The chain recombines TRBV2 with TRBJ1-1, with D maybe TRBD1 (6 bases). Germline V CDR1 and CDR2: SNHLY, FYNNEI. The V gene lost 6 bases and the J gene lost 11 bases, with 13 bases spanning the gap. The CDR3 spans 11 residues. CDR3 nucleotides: TGTGCCAGCAGGGAACAGGGTCAGGCTTTCTTT. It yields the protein CASREQGQAFF. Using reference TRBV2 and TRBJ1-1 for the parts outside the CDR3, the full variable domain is EPEVTQTPSHQVTQMGQEVILRCVPISNHLYFYWYRQILGQKVEFLVSFYNNEISEKSEIFDDQFSVERPDGSNFTLKIRSTKLEDSAMYFCASREQGQAFFGQGTRLTVV.

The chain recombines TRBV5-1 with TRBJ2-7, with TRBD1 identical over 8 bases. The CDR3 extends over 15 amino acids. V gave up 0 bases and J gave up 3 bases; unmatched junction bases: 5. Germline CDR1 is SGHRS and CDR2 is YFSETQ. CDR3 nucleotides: TGCGCCAGCAGCTTGGCTCTGGGACAGGACTACGAGCAGTACTTC. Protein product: CASSLALGQDYEQYF. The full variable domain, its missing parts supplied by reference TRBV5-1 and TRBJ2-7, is KAGVTQTPRYLIKTRGQQVTLSCSPISGHRSVSWYQQTPGQGLQFLFEYFSETQRNKGNFPGRFSGRQFSNSRSEMNVSTLELGDSALYLCASSLALGQDYEQYFGPGTRLTVT.

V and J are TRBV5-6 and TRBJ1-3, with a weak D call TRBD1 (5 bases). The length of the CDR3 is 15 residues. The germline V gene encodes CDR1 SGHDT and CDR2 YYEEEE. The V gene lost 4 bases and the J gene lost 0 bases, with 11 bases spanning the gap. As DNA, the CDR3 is TGTGCCAGCAGCCGGGTCGACAGCTCTGGAAACACCATATATTTT. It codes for CASSRVDSSGNTIYF.

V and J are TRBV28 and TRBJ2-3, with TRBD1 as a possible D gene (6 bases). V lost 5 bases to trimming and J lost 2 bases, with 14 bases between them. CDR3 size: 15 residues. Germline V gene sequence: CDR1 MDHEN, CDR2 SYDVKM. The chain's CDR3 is CASSQDSFLTDTQYF. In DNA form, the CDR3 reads TGTGCCAGCAGTCAGGACAGTTTTCTCACAGATACGCAGTATTTT. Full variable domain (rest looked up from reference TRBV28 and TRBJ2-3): DVKVTQSSRYLVKRTGEKVFLECVQDMDHENMFWYRQDPGLGLRLIYFSYDVKMKEKGDIPEGYSVSREKKERFSLILESASTNQTSMYLCASSQDSFLTDTQYFGPGTRLTVL.